This passage covers 18 T cell receptor beta chains from one sample sequenced in a study of T cells expressing NK-cell markers. After re-calling the 5' RACE reads, TCRdb lists one entry per CDR3 protein, DNA absent. The sample table includes roughly 450,000 distinct CDR3 sequences. The sample consisted of blood T cells: a sorted CD56 or NKG2C T cell subset, CD4+ or CD8+ T cells, or bulk PBMC T cells (not recorded which). The source is a woman between 45 and 65 years old in good health.

This chain uses TRBV28 with TRBJ2-1; TCRdb indicates TRBD2, and absent DNA this call remains unverified. Germline values: CDR1 MDHEN, CDR2 SYDVKM. This CDR3 contains 13 residues. The CDR3 loop reads CASTSGSINEQFF. Full variable domain (rest looked up from reference TRBV28 and TRBJ2-1): DVKVTQSSRYLVKRTGEKVFLECVQDMDHENMFWYRQDPGLGLRLIYFSYDVKMKEKGDIPEGYSVSREKKERFSLILESASTNQTSMYLCASTSGSINEQFFGPGTRLTVL.

The chain couples TRBV12-3 or TRBV12-4 to TRBJ2-1; TCRdb selects TRBD2, and the lack of DNA leaves this call unchecked. The CDR3 has 20 amino acids. The CDR3 here is CASSSLLLASGSKGNNEQFF.

The chain carries TRBV29-1 and TRBJ2-7; the TCRdb D gene call, TRBD1, has no DNA to confirm it. The CDR3 covers 15 residues. Per the germline V gene, CDR1 is SQVTM and CDR2 is ANQGSEA. The CDR3 protein is CSGGPRGGGAYEQYF.

The genes are TRBV6-5 and TRBJ2-5. This CDR3 has 16 residues. Germline V gene sequence: CDR1 MNHEY, CDR2 SVGAGI. The CDR3 is CASSYSTTGYQETQYF.

The V call is TRBV5-1, the J call TRBJ2-4; TCRdb outputs TRBD1, but without DNA this stays unchecked. Germline assignment: CDR1 SGHRS and CDR2 YFSETQ. CDR3 length: 16 residues. This chain's CDR3 is CASSSGNFMGGDIQYF.

J is TRBJ1-1 and V is TRBV15. CDR3 length: 13 amino acids. CDR1 is LNHNV and CDR2 is YYDKDF in the germline V gene (reference sequence). This CDR3 reads CATSRYWPFEAFF. The complete variable domain, with remaining parts taken from reference TRBV15 and TRBJ1-1, reads DAMVIQNPRYQVTQFGKPVTLSCSQTLNHNVMYWYQQKSSQAPKLLFHYYDKDFNNEADTPDNFQSRRPNTSFCFLDIRSPGLGDTAMYLCATSRYWPFEAFFGQGTRLTVV.

The chain links TRBV5-8 to TRBJ2-5. This CDR3 contains 12 residues. The germline CDR1 and CDR2 sequences are SGHTS and YDEGEE. CDR3 in amino acids: CASSLPPGTQYF.

The genes are TRBV28 and TRBJ2-7; TCRdb designates TRBD1, a call that cannot be tested without DNA. Germline V gene data show CDR1 as MDHEN and CDR2 as SYDVKM. The CDR3 has 12 residues. CDR3: CASRARGAEQYF. The full variable domain, with the rest looked up from reference TRBV28 and TRBJ2-7, is DVKVTQSSRYLVKRTGEKVFLECVQDMDHENMFWYRQDPGLGLRLIYFSYDVKMKEKGDIPEGYSVSREKKERFSLILESASTNQTSMYLCASRARGAEQYFGPGTRLTVT.

The CDR3 is CASSYDGLGDTQYF. V usage is TRBV6-5 and J usage is TRBJ2-3; TCRdb calls TRBD2, which cannot be checked without DNA. This CDR3 has 14 amino acids. The germline gives CDR1 MNHEY, CDR2 SVGAGI.

The genes are TRBV2 and TRBJ2-1; TCRdb proposes TRBD2, but this gene call is untestable without DNA. This CDR3 comprises 16 residues. CDR1 is SNHLY, CDR2 FYNNEI, per germline. The CDR3 here is CASSDPLAGINNEQFF.

The chain couples TRBV24-1 to TRBJ1-2. Germline values: CDR1 KGHDR, CDR2 SFDVKD. The CDR3 totals 13 residues. The CDR3 sequence is CATSDPRAGGYTF.

The rearrangement links TRBV12-3 or TRBV12-4 to TRBJ2-4; with no DNA, the TCRdb D assignment of TRBD1 cannot be verified. This CDR3 has 16 residues. The CDR3 sequence: CASSLMVGEAKNIQYF.

The J gene is TRBJ2-5, the V gene TRBV20-1; lacking DNA, the TRBD2 call made by TCRdb goes unchecked. The CDR3 extends over 13 amino acids. Germline V gene sequence: CDR1 DFQATT, CDR2 SNEGSKA (reference sequence). CDR3 sequence: CSASSLAGETQYF.

The V call is TRBV10-3, the J call TRBJ1-4; with no DNA, the TCRdb D assignment of TRBD1 cannot be verified. Germline loops: CDR1 ENHRY, CDR2 SYGVKD. CDR3 length: 14 amino acids. CDR3 region: CAIAQDRDGEKLFF.

The V call is TRBV20-1, the J call TRBJ2-1; there is no DNA to check the TCRdb D call of TRBD2. The germline gives CDR1 DFQATT, CDR2 SNEGSKA (reference sequence). The CDR3 runs 15 residues. The CDR3 loop reads CSARDHGGLPNEQFF.

The chain couples TRBV29-1 to TRBJ2-1; the TRBD1 assignment by TCRdb is unverifiable without DNA. Germline V CDR1 and CDR2: SQVTM, ANQGSEA. The length of the CDR3 is 14 residues. CDR3 region: CSVLGQFPYNEQFF.

The chain uses TRBV20-1 and TRBJ1-5; no DNA is available, so the TRBD1 call from TCRdb remains unchecked. This CDR3 spans 14 amino acids. CDR1 DFQATT and CDR2 SNEGSKA come from the germline V gene (reference sequence). CDR3 residues: CSARGRGTGEPQHF.

The CDR3 is CATSEDRANQPQHF. V and J are TRBV24-1 and TRBJ1-5; TCRdb gives TRBD1 as the D gene, but with no DNA this cannot be confirmed. Germline V CDR1 and CDR2: KGHDR, SFDVKD. CDR3 length: 14 residues.